Shown below are 26 T cell receptor beta chains from a single sample sequenced in a study of T-cell reconstitution after alpha-beta-depleted transplantation in children. Unique molecular identifiers were used to barcode this TCRbeta library. A single record per CDR3 protein comes from TCRdb applying MiXCR to the PCR reads. The sample yields about 540,000 distinct CDR3 sequences, about 18% seen once. Sequencing was performed on PBMCs from the stem cell graft donor, taken from the stem cell graft. Receptor source: a human donor who donated a stem cell graft to a child with acute lymphoblastic leukemia.

This clonotype was counted a few times. This sequence joins TRBV6-5 and TRBJ1-3, with no clear D. Trimming shortened V by 4 bases and J by 0 bases, and 10 bases separated the two germline ends. The germline gives CDR1 MNHEY, CDR2 SVGAGI. The CDR3 has 15 amino acids. The CDR3 nucleotides are TGTGCCAGCAGTTCTGACGGCAGCTCTGGAAACACCATATATTTT. It yields the protein CASSSDGSSGNTIYF.

This clonotype was seen a handful of times. This chain links TRBV12-3 or TRBV12-4 with TRBJ2-3, with D possibly matching TRBD1 (5 bases). The CDR3 covers 13 residues. V lost 6 bases and J lost 0, with 7 bases in between. CDR3 in amino acids: CASSRQSTDTQYF. The CDR3 DNA reads TGTGCCAGCAGCAGACAGAGCACAGATACGCAGTATTTT.

This clonotype was seen more than once but under ten times. The chain is built from TRBV7-3 and TRBJ2-1; 8 bases match TRBD2. V shed 3 bases, J shed 1 base, and the junction held 8 bases outside the gene matches. CDR3 size: 17 residues. CDR1 is SGHTA, CDR2 FQGTGA, per germline. CDR3 amino acids: CASSLRGGRISYNEQFF. The CDR3 nucleotides are TGTGCCAGCAGCTTGAGGGGCGGGAGGATTTCCTACAATGAGCAGTTCTTC. Full variable domain (missing parts from reference TRBV7-3 and TRBJ2-1): GAGVSQTPSNKVTEKGKYVELRCDPISGHTALYWYRQSLGQGPEFLIYFQGTGAADDSGLPNDRFFAVRPEGSVSTLKIQRTERGDSAVYLCASSLRGGRISYNEQFFGPGTRLTVL.

The chain has TRBV28 and TRBJ2-7; TRBD1 matches at 11 bases. The germline gives CDR1 MDHEN, CDR2 SYDVKM. J gave up 4 bases and V 4 bases, and 6 bases lay outside the gene matches. This CDR3 region has 15 residues. The CDR3 DNA sequence: TGTGCCAGCAGTTCCCCCGGGACAGGGGGGTACGAGCAGTACTTC. This translates into CASSSPGTGGYEQYF.

This clonotype was detected a few times. This sequence joins TRBV5-1 and TRBJ1-3; D perhaps matches TRBD1 (6 bases). V gave up 0 bases and J gave up 0 bases, with 10 bases separating them. From germline, CDR1 is SGHRS and CDR2 YFSETQ. The CDR3 has 16 amino acids. The CDR3 protein is CASSLVDRSSGNTIYF. CDR3 bases: TGCGCCAGCAGCTTGGTTGACAGGAGCTCTGGAAACACCATATATTTT.

The chain recombines TRBV11-2 with TRBJ1-2; D remains unclear. Germline V CDR1 and CDR2: SGHAT, FQNNGV. Trimming pared 4 bases from V and 5 bases from J, leaving 23 bases between. The CDR3 has 17 amino acids. The CDR3 here is CASSSLRTDTRIYGYTF. The CDR3 region has the DNA TGTGCCAGCAGCTCCCTCCGGACGGATACTCGGATTTATGGCTACACCTTC. The variable domain in full, completed from reference TRBV11-2 and TRBJ1-2, reads EAGVAQSPRYKIIEKRQSVAFWCNPISGHATLYWYQQILGQGPKLLIQFQNNGVVDDSQLPKDRFSAERLKGVDSTLKIQPAKLEDSAVYLCASSSLRTDTRIYGYTFGSGTRLTVV.

The CDR3 coding sequence is TGCGCCAGCAGCCGATTAGCGAACCGGGCTGGTGAGCAGTTCTTC. It yields the protein CASSRLANRAGEQFF. The chain combines TRBV5-1 with TRBJ2-1; possibly TRBD2 for D (5 bases). CDR3 length: 15 residues. Trimming took 4 bases from V and 9 from J, leaving 20 bases between them. Germline assignment: CDR1 SGHRS and CDR2 YFSETQ. The variable domain in full, completed from reference TRBV5-1 and TRBJ2-1, reads KAGVTQTPRYLIKTRGQQVTLSCSPISGHRSVSWYQQTPGQGLQFLFEYFSETQRNKGNFPGRFSGRQFSNSRSEMNVSTLELGDSALYLCASSRLANRAGEQFFGPGTRLTVL.

The chain combines TRBV12-3 or TRBV12-4 with TRBJ1-2; no clear D. This CDR3 contains 15 residues. Trimming took 3 bases from V and 7 from J, leaving 18 bases between them. CDR3 protein: CASSFNHQTLGGYTF. The CDR3, as DNA: TGTGCCAGCAGTTTTAATCATCAGACCCTCGGTGGCTACACCTTC.

The chain links TRBV18 to TRBJ2-5; no clear D gene. Germline V gene lookup returns CDR1 KGHSH and CDR2 LQKENI. The CDR3 runs to 13 residues. V lost 2 bases and J 5 bases, leaving 9 bases between the germline ends. CDR3 sequence reads: CASSPVGWETQYF. Here the CDR3 DNA reads TGTGCCAGCTCACCAGTAGGCTGGGAGACCCAGTACTTC.

In this sample, this clonotype turned up a few times. This chain joins TRBV7-9 and TRBJ1-2; no firm D call. The CDR3 covers 12 residues. V was trimmed by 2 bases and J by 7 bases, leaving 8 bases between them. Germline CDR1 reads SEHNR; CDR2 reads FQNEAQ (reference sequence). As DNA, the CDR3 is TGTGCCAGCAGCTTAAGCGGGAGTGGCTACACCTTC. Its translation: CASSLSGSGYTF.

V is TRBV12-3 or TRBV12-4 and J is TRBJ1-1; weak D call: TRBD1 (5 bases). The CDR3 is made up of 15 amino acids. Trimming removed 7 bases from V and 0 bases from J, with 15 bases in between. CDR3 sequence reads: CASNYGAGVNTEAFF. The CDR3 bases are TGTGCCAGCAACTACGGGGCGGGCGTGAACACTGAAGCTTTCTTT.

This clonotype was observed many times. The chain links TRBV20-1 to TRBJ2-4, with a weak D call TRBD2 (6 bases). The CDR3 runs to 13 residues. From germline, CDR1 is DFQATT and CDR2 SNEGSKA (reference sequence). Trimming removed 6 bases at V and 0 bases at J, with 9 bases between. Here the CDR3 DNA reads TGCAGTGCGCGGGACCTAGCCAAAAACATTCAGTACTTC. Its protein product is CSARDLAKNIQYF.

The J gene is TRBJ2-3, the V gene TRBV7-6, with D unclear. Germline V lookup: CDR1 SGHVS, CDR2 FNYEAQ. The length of the CDR3 is 17 residues. The V end was cut by 5 bases, the J end by 2 bases, with 20 bases between. DNA for the CDR3: TGTGCCAGCAGCCCTAGGTTACCGGGTGTGGTCACAGATACGCAGTATTTT. It is translated as CASSPRLPGVVTDTQYF.

The rearrangement uses TRBV27 and TRBJ2-3; 12 positions agree with TRBD2. This CDR3 has 16 amino acids. V trimming: 5 bases; J trimming: 5 bases; junction bases outside the gene matches: 8. The germline CDR1 and CDR2 sequences are MNHEY and SMNVEV (reference sequence). CDR3 sequence reads: CASSIRTSGTVDTQYF. The CDR3 DNA sequence: TGTGCCAGCAGTATCCGGACTAGCGGGACGGTAGATACGCAGTATTTT.

This clonotype was observed a few times. The chain employs TRBV7-9 and TRBJ2-5; possibly TRBD1 or TRBD2 for D (7 bases each). The CDR3 sequence is 13 residues long. CDR1 is SEHNR and CDR2 is FQNEAQ in the germline V gene (reference sequence). The V and J ends lost 5 bases and 3 bases respectively, with 10 bases between them. The CDR3 sequence: CASSAGGEETQYF. The CDR3 nucleotides read TGTGCCAGCAGCGCAGGGGGGGAAGAGACCCAGTACTTC.

This clonotype was recorded only once. This may arise from a read error, as a much more abundant clone is one base away. This chain links TRBV5-1 with TRBJ2-3, with D perhaps matching TRBD1 or TRBD2 (5 bases each). CDR1 is SGHRS and CDR2 is YFSETQ in the germline V gene. The CDR3 runs to 17 residues. The CDR3 sequence: CAISPGTDLSSTDTQYF. For the CDR3, the DNA is TGCGCCATCAGCCCTGGGACGGACCTTTCTAGCACAGATACGCAGTATTTT.

This clonotype has only a few counts. The rearrangement uses TRBV6-5 and TRBJ2-7; TRBD1 is a possible D gene (5 bases). Trimming stripped 0 bases from V and 3 bases from J, with 12 bases between. Looked up from germline, CDR1 is MNHEY and CDR2 is SVGAGI. This CDR3 contains 15 residues. CDR3 coding DNA: TGTGCCAGCAGTTACTCGTCGGACACCCACTACGAGCAGTACTTC. Its protein is CASSYSSDTHYEQYF.

This clonotype appeared a few times. The rearrangement links TRBV12-3 or TRBV12-4 to TRBJ1-6; the match to TRBD1 covers 7 bases. Trimming removed 6 bases from V and 4 bases from J; junction bases left unmatched: 12. The CDR3 runs to 17 residues. The CDR3 spells CASSRDRDRPYNSPLHF. The CDR3 nucleotides are TGTGCCAGCAGCCGAGACAGGGATCGCCCTTATAATTCACCCCTCCACTTT.

This clonotype was seen more than once but under ten times. CDR3 bases: TGCGCCAGCAGCTTGGGCGGGGGCAAGGACTATGGCTACACCTTC. It is translated as CASSLGGGKDYGYTF. The chain uses TRBV5-1 and TRBJ1-2, with D perhaps TRBD1 (6 bases). CDR1 is SGHRS, CDR2 YFSETQ, per germline. This CDR3 is built from 15 residues. V gave up 0 bases and J gave up 3 bases, with 12 bases separating them.

The table lists this clonotype with many counts. This chain connects TRBV29-1 to TRBJ2-4; TRBD1 matches at 9 bases. Germline V lookup: CDR1 SQVTM, CDR2 ANQGSEA. The CDR3 is made up of 17 amino acids. The trim removed 1 base at V and 1 base at J, leaving 8 bases unmatched. This chain's CDR3 is CSVEVGGDRDAKNIQYF. The CDR3 nucleotides read TGCAGCGTTGAAGTAGGAGGGGACAGGGACGCCAAAAACATTCAGTACTTC.

The rearrangement uses TRBV5-1 and TRBJ2-5, with 7 bases lining up with TRBD1. This CDR3 has 15 residues. Germline V CDR1 and CDR2: SGHRS, YFSETQ. The ends lost 3 bases at V and 0 bases at J; junction bases unmatched: 5. CDR3 coding DNA: TGCGCCAGCAGCTCGGTGACAGGGCACCAAGAGACCCAGTACTTC. Translated, it gives CASSSVTGHQETQYF.

This clonotype turned up a few times. The V gene is TRBV20-1, the J gene TRBJ2-7, with a weak D call TRBD2 (6 bases). V dropped 1 base and J dropped 2 bases, with 12 bases sitting between them. There are 14 residues in the CDR3. Germline assignment: CDR1 DFQATT and CDR2 SNEGSKA (reference sequence). The CDR3 sequence: CSARVVSGPYEQYF. DNA of the CDR3: TGCAGTGCTAGAGTGGTTAGCGGTCCCTACGAGCAGTACTTC.

This sequence joins TRBV5-6 and TRBJ2-1; 14 bases fit TRBD2. Germline V gene data show CDR1 as SGHDT and CDR2 as YYEEEE. The CDR3 covers 17 residues. The junction had 4 bases not matched to a gene; V was cut back by 4 bases and J by 1 base. CDR3 nucleotides: TGTGCCAGCAGCCTTAGACTAGCGGGAGGGTCCTACAATGAGCAGTTCTTC. Translated: CASSLRLAGGSYNEQFF.

This clonotype was seen many times. This rearrangement joins TRBV15 to TRBJ2-1; D is possibly TRBD2 (6 bases). Germline lookup yields CDR1 LNHNV and CDR2 YYDKDF (reference sequence). V lost 5 bases, J lost 6 bases, and 17 bases lay in between. This CDR3 has 15 amino acids. CDR3 sequence reads: CATSPTGTHVNEQFF. CDR3 bases: TGTGCCACCAGCCCTACCGGGACTCATGTCAATGAGCAGTTCTTC.

V and J are TRBV9 and TRBJ2-3, with D unclear. CDR3 length: 13 amino acids. V lost 4 bases to trimming and J lost 4 bases, with 10 bases between them. Germline V gene sequence: CDR1 SGDLS, CDR2 YYNGEE. CDR3 coding DNA: TGTGCCAGCAGCCAGATAGCCCCAGATACGCAGTATTTT. Protein sequence: CASSQIAPDTQYF.

This clonotype was observed a few times. CDR3 bases: TGTGCCAGCAGCGTAGGGACTAGCGGGGTCTACGAGCAGTACTTC. Translated, it gives CASSVGTSGVYEQYF. This rearrangement joins TRBV9 to TRBJ2-7; 12 bases are shared with TRBD2. V trimming: 0 bases; J trimming: 3 bases; junction bases outside the gene matches: 1. This CDR3 contains 15 residues. The germline CDR1 and CDR2 sequences are SGDLS and YYNGEE. The full variable domain, completed using reference TRBV9 and TRBJ2-7, is DSGVTQTPKHLITATGQRVTLRCSPRSGDLSVYWYQQSLDQGLQFLIQYYNGEERAKGNILERFSAQQFPDLHSELNLSSLELGDSALYFCASSVGTSGVYEQYFGPGTRLTVT.